The 2 T cell receptor beta chains in this list originate from one sample, sequenced in a study of yellow fever vaccine responses in identical twins. One entry per CDR3 protein, called by TCRdb with MiXCR from the RT-PCR reads. The repertoire includes more than 2,000 distinct CDR3 sequences, around 85% of them detected once, and 4% to 5% sits in the top ten. The input for sequencing was T cells from blood (PBMCs), unsorted or a sorted subset (not recorded which), taken before or after yellow fever vaccination (not recorded which). The receptor set was obtained from a woman between 18 and 29 years old who received the yellow fever vaccine.

V is TRBV4-1 and J is TRBJ2-7; D may be TRBD2 (6 bases). Germline-derived CDR1 and CDR2 are MGHRA and YSYEKL. This CDR3 has 15 residues. V shed 2 bases and J shed 1 base, with 12 bases lying between them. In DNA form, the CDR3 reads TGCGCCAGCAGCCAATTGACTGGGGGGTCCTACGAGCAGTACTTC. Translated, it gives CASSQLTGGSYEQYF.

The chain links TRBV11-1 to TRBJ2-3; 9 positions agree with TRBD1. The CDR3 is made up of 14 amino acids. Germline loops: CDR1 SGHAT, CDR2 FQDESV (reference sequence). Trimming at V came to 6 bases and at J to 6 bases, leaving 7 bases not matched to a gene. The CDR3 DNA reads as TGTGCCAGCAGACCTACAGGGGGCGTGGATACGCAGTATTTT. This codes for CASRPTGGVDTQYF.